Listed below are T cell receptor beta chains from one sample, sequenced in a study of blood T cell repertoires in COVID-19. Some clones are missing from TCRdb's copy, which holds only in-frame ones; the method was immunoSEQ multiplex PCR. This table holds over 250,000 clones, approximately 86% found once. Input material: peripheral blood. These receptors were collected from a woman in her 70s with COVID-19, enrolled during active disease. CDR3s include the opening cysteine and the closing phenylalanine or tryptophan.

TRBV3-1/TRBV3-2	TRBJ2-2	CASSLGTSGARWGGELFF
TRBV23-1	TRBJ1-2	CASSRQCTNYGYTF
TRBV3-1/TRBV3-2	TRBJ2-5	CASSLFGQGQEETQYF
TRBV7-2	TRBJ2-3	CASSSGLAGGADTQYF
TRBV11-2	TRBJ1-2	CASSPGLGYGYTF
TRBV29-1	TRBJ2-7	CSVVWDRGREQYF
TRBV9	TRBJ2-7	CASSVGQGDHEQYF
TRBV7-8	TRBJ1-4	CASSSSGSSNLEKLFF
TRBV5-1	TRBJ1-5	CASSLSGTGGRQPQHF
TRBV10-3	TRBJ2-5	CAISEERPQTRTQYF
TRBV19	TRBJ2-7	CASSPLGQGYEQYF
TRBV4-1	TRBJ1-1	CASSHSTRGYTEAFF
TRBV5-1	TRBJ2-2	CASSLGAGRNTGELFF
TRBV4-1	TRBJ2-2	CASSQYLAGFTGELFF
TRBV12-3/TRBV12-4	TRBJ2-3	CASRQGTDTQYF
TRBV12-5	TRBJ2-7	CASGSGNSYEQYF
TRBV7-2	TRBJ1-4	CASSFRGFNEKLFF
TRBV18	TRBJ2-7	CASSPEAGNYEQYF
TRBV2	TRBJ1-2	CASSDPGYGYTF
TRBV14	TRBJ2-6	CASRESAGANVLTF
TRBV7-2	TRBJ2-3	CASSFQTSGADTQYF
TRBV6-1	TRBJ1-3	CASSEIGQRPNF
TRBV19	TRBJ1-5	CASSPLGDNYQPQHF
TRBV28	TRBJ2-3	CASSFLAGGTDTQYF
TRBV25-1	TRBJ1-1	CASMGHLNTEAFF
TRBV10-1	TRBJ1-4	CASSESRTAVEKLFF
TRBV28	TRBJ2-7	CASSLPGGGTPEQYF
TRBV5-6	TRBJ2-7	CASSLVSPGLDEQYF